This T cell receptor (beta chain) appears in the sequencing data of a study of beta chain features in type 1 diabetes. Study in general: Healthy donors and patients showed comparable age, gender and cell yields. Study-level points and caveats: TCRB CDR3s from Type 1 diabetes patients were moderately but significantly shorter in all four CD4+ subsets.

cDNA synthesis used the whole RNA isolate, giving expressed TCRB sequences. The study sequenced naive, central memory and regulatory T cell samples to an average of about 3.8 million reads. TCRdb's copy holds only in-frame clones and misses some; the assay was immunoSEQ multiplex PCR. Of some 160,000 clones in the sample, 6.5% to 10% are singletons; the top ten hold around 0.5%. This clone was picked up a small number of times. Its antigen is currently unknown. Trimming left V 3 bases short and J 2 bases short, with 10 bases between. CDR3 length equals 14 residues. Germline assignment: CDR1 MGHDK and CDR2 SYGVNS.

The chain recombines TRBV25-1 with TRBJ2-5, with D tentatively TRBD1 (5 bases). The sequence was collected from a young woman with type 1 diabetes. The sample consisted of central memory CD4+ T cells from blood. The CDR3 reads CASSDAAGQETQYF. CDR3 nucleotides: TGTGCCAGCAGTGATGCGGCAGGGCAAGAGACCCAGTACTTC.